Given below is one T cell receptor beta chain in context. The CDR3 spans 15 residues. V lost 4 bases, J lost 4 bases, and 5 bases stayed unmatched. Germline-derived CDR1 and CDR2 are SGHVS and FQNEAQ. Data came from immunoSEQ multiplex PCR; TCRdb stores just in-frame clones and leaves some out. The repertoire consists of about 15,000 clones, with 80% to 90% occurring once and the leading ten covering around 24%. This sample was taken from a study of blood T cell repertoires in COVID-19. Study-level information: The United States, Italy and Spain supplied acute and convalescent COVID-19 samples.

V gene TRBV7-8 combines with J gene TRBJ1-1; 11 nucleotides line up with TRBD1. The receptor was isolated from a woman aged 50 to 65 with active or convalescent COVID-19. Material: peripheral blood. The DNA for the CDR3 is TGTGCCAGCAGCTCAGGACAGGGGGCAGTCACTGAAGCTTTCTTT. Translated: CASSSGQGAVTEAFF.